This T cell receptor (beta chain) is from a study of cytomegalovirus exposure and HLA in healthy donors. General study results and limits: Three CMV-associated chains proved CMV antigen-specific in vitro.

Primers included in the PCR were 60 Vbeta and 13 Jbeta primers. Using immunoSEQ multiplex PCR, the repertoire was profiled, and TCRdb retains in-frame clones only, with some absent. The sample holds over 130,000 clones, around four fifths seen once. To note about this clone: Its antigen is as yet unknown.

This TCR derives from a man aged 25 to 40 in good health and CMV-seropositive. The source material was PBMCs.

This chain's CDR3 is CASRGGRDRGSYSNQPQHF. CDR3 nucleotides: TGTGCCAGCAGAGGAGGCCGGGACAGAGGCTCCTATAGCAATCAGCCCCAGCATTTT. This chain joins TRBV28 and TRBJ1-5; TRBD1 matches at 7 bases. CDR1 and CDR2 from the germline V gene are MDHEN and SYDVKM. The CDR3 covers 19 residues. The trim removed 6 bases at V and 0 bases at J, leaving 17 bases unmatched.